One and the same sample provided the 32 T cell receptor beta chains below, sequenced in a study of blood T cell repertoires in COVID-19. The assay was immunoSEQ multiplex PCR, and TCRdb's table has in-frame clones only and misses some. Among roughly 260,000 clones listed, 88% were seen once. The sequenced sample consisted of peripheral blood. The receptors stem from a man aged 55-75 years who had recovered from COVID-19.

The gene calls are TRBV6-4 and TRBJ1-5; D remains ambiguous. The CDR3 runs to 16 residues. V lost 2 bases and J 3 bases, leaving 14 bases between the germline ends. Germline CDR1 reads MRHNA; CDR2 reads SNTAGT. CDR3 loop: CASSDEGRPVNQPQHF. CDR3 sequence (DNA): TGTGCCAGCAGTGACGAGGGCAGGCCTGTCAATCAGCCCCAGCATTTT.

The chain uses TRBV11-1 and TRBJ1-1; D is perhaps TRBD1 (5 bases). The germline V and J ends were trimmed by 8 bases and 4 bases, with 17 bases remaining between them. Germline V gene lookup returns CDR1 SGHAT and CDR2 FQDESV (reference sequence). The CDR3 loop spans 14 amino acids. This chain's CDR3 is CASQAPAGGTEAFF. CDR3 bases: TGTGCCAGCCAGGCCCCCGCGGGGGGCACTGAAGCTTTCTTT. Using reference TRBV11-1 and TRBJ1-1 for the parts outside the CDR3, the full variable domain is EAEVAQSPRYKITEKSQAVAFWCDPISGHATLYWYRQILGQGPELLVQFQDESVVDDSQLPKDRFSAERLKGVDSTLKIQPAELGDSAMYLCASQAPAGGTEAFFGQGTRLTVV.

Comment on this clone: The junction departs from the called germline gene at one end, perhaps through a read error. The chain has TRBV7-7 and TRBJ2-5, with D possibly matching TRBD1 (6 bases). This CDR3 region has 13 residues. Germline-derived CDR1 and CDR2 are SSHAT and FNYEAQ (reference sequence). CDR3 sequence (DNA): TGTGCTAGCAGCTCCAGGGGCCAAGAGACCCAGTACTTC. It yields the protein CASSSRGQETQYF.

The CDR3 here is CASSPGDEAFF. The CDR3 DNA reads as TGTGCCAGCAGCCCCGGGGATGAAGCTTTCTTT. This chain joins TRBV11-1 and TRBJ1-1; no clear D. This CDR3 has 11 amino acids. Germline V gives CDR1 SGHAT, CDR2 FQDESV (reference sequence). Trimming took 5 bases from V and 7 from J, leaving 8 bases between them.

This chain links TRBV7-2 with TRBJ2-1; D is uncertain. This CDR3 region has 17 residues. V was cut by 4 bases and J by 2 bases, with 18 bases left in between. Germline assignment: CDR1 SGHTA and CDR2 FQGNSA. This chain's CDR3 is CASSSNIGGLTYNEQFF. CDR3 coding DNA: TGTGCCAGCAGCTCGAATATCGGCGGATTAACCTACAATGAGCAGTTCTTC.

The chain couples TRBV30 to TRBJ2-7, with D possibly being TRBD1 (6 bases). Germline V gene data show CDR1 as GTSNPN and CDR2 as SVGIG (reference sequence). V was pared by 4 bases and J by 3 bases, with 7 bases between. This CDR3 has 11 residues. CDR3 sequence: CAWKDSYEQYF. The CDR3 DNA sequence: TGTGCCTGGAAGGACAGCTACGAGCAGTACTTC.

The gene calls are TRBV4-1 and TRBJ1-4; the match to TRBD1 covers 8 bases. The J segment lost 3 bases and the V segment lost 1 base, leaving 13 bases of the junction unmatched. The CDR3 extends over 19 amino acids. CDR1 is MGHRA and CDR2 is YSYEKL in the germline V gene. CDR3 loop: CASSQVSIAGGRANEKLFF. Here the CDR3 DNA reads TGCGCCAGCAGCCAAGTATCAATCGCAGGGGGCAGAGCTAATGAAAAACTGTTTTTT.

This clone was found a few times. DNA for the CDR3: TGTGCCAGCAGCTTAGGGGGGACAGGGGGCGAGCAGTACTTC. Translation gives CASSLGGTGGEQYF. The chain employs TRBV5-4 and TRBJ2-7; 11 nucleotides align to TRBD1. The CDR3 consists of 14 residues. Germline V gives CDR1 SGHNT, CDR2 YYREEE (reference sequence). J gave up 6 bases and V 2 bases, and 4 bases lay outside the gene matches.

The chain links TRBV24-1 to TRBJ1-2; 7 nucleotides align to TRBD1. Trimming removed 4 bases from V and 2 bases from J; junction bases left unmatched: 3. CDR1 and CDR2 from the germline V gene are KGHDR and SFDVKD. This CDR3 is built from 14 residues. The CDR3 bases are TGTGCCACCAGTGACTCGACAGGGAACTATGGCTACACCTTC. Residues: CATSDSTGNYGYTF.

The CDR3 DNA sequence: TGTGCCTCCTCCCAGACCCTAGGCGATAATTCACCCCTCCACTTT. This encodes CASSQTLGDNSPLHF. This rearrangement joins TRBV14 to TRBJ1-6; D unresolved. This CDR3 comprises 15 residues. CDR1 is SGHDN, CDR2 FVKESK, per germline. V dropped 11 bases and J dropped 5 bases, with 19 bases sitting between them.

The chain is built from TRBV4-2 and TRBJ1-2, with 9 bases that match TRBD1. CDR1 is LGHNA, CDR2 YNFKEQ, per germline. V lost 2 bases to trimming and J lost 4 bases; unmatched junction nucleotides: 5. The CDR3 is 15 amino acids. The CDR3 is CASSQSRQGGYGYTF. CDR3 coding DNA: TGTGCCAGCAGCCAATCTCGACAGGGGGGCTATGGCTACACCTTC.

This sequence joins TRBV10-3 and TRBJ1-4; D might be TRBD1 (5 bases). CDR1 ENHRY and CDR2 SYGVKD come from the germline V gene. This CDR3 is 17 amino acids long. With 3 bases removed from V and 7 bases from J, the gap between germline ends came to 21 bases. CDR3: CAISDGGRGPEGEKLFF. Written as DNA, the CDR3 is TGTGCCATCAGTGATGGTGGGAGGGGCCCGGAGGGTGAAAAACTGTTTTTT.

This chain uses TRBV29-1 with TRBJ2-7, with 8 bases lining up with TRBD1. V was pared by 6 bases and J by 0 bases, with 7 bases of the junction left unmatched. Per germline, CDR1 SQVTM and CDR2 ANQGSEA. The CDR3 totals 14 residues. The CDR3 DNA follows: TGCAGCGTCCCAGGCACAGGGGGCTCCTACGAGCAGTACTTC. It specifies CSVPGTGGSYEQYF.

This clone was seen a single time. The chain employs TRBV6-5 and TRBJ2-3; 8 nucleotides align to TRBD1. This CDR3 region has 15 residues. The V gene end was trimmed by 6 bases and the J gene end by 1 base; junction bases not matched to a gene: 6. Germline V gene data show CDR1 as MNHEY and CDR2 as SVGAGI. CDR3: CASSFGQGRTDTQYF. The DNA of the CDR3 is TGTGCCAGCAGCTTCGGACAGGGCCGCACAGATACGCAGTATTTT.

The chain recombines TRBV5-4 with TRBJ1-1, with 8 bases fitting TRBD1. V trimming: 4 bases; J trimming: 8 bases; junction bases outside the gene matches: 10. The CDR3 is made up of 14 amino acids. CDR1 is SGHNT, CDR2 YYREEE, per germline (reference sequence). The CDR3 is CASSTMAGGGEAFF. The CDR3 region has the DNA TGTGCCAGCAGCACCATGGCAGGGGGCGGCGAAGCTTTCTTT.

The CDR3 sequence: CASSPQGLGNSPLHF. Written as DNA, the CDR3 is TGTGCCAGCAGCCCCCAGGGCTTAGGGAATTCACCCCTCCACTTT. The chain has TRBV3-1 (or the pseudogene TRBV3-2) and TRBJ1-6; D is possibly TRBD1 (5 bases). CDR1 LGHDT and CDR2 YNNKEL come from the germline V gene (reference sequence). The CDR3 has 15 amino acids. Trimming removed 4 bases at V and 7 bases at J, with 14 bases between.

Ten or more counts support this clone. The chain joins TRBV5-1 to TRBJ2-1; 12 bases align to TRBD2. With 1 base clipped from V and 7 bases from J, the junction kept 6 bases outside the gene matches. This CDR3 is 16 amino acids long. In germline, CDR1 is SGHRS, CDR2 YFSETQ. The CDR3 region is CASSLTGTSGQNEQFF. The CDR3 coding sequence is TGCGCCAGCAGCTTGACTGGGACTAGCGGGCAGAATGAGCAGTTCTTC.

The rearrangement links TRBV7-3 to TRBJ2-3; 11 nucleotides align to TRBD2. The V and J ends lost 0 bases and 4 bases, in that order; junction bases with no gene match: 3. The CDR3 has 16 residues. The V gene's germline CDR1 is SGHTA and CDR2 FQGTGA. The CDR3 here is CASSLTVSGGADTQYF. The CDR3 DNA is TGTGCCAGCAGCTTAACGGTTAGCGGGGGGGCAGATACGCAGTATTTT.

The V and J genes are TRBV5-5 and TRBJ1-3; D might be TRBD1 (6 bases). This CDR3 has 15 amino acids. The ends were cut back, 5 bases at V and 0 bases at J, with 12 bases in the middle. Germline lookup yields CDR1 SGHKS and CDR2 YYEKEE (reference sequence). CDR3 residues: CASRKMDSSGNTIYF. The DNA for the CDR3 is TGTGCCAGCAGAAAGATGGACAGCTCTGGAAACACCATATATTTT.

A single count supports this clone. The rearrangement links TRBV13 to TRBJ2-7, with a weak D call TRBD1 (6 bases). Trimming took 2 bases from V and 5 from J, leaving 13 bases between them. Germline loops: CDR1 PRHDT, CDR2 FYEKMQ (reference sequence). This CDR3 comprises 14 residues. The CDR3 DNA sequence: TGTGCCAGCAGCTTAAACAGGGTGGAAAACGAGCAGTACTTC. Translated: CASSLNRVENEQYF.

To note about this clone: This sample also contains other DNA sequences that code for the same CDR3. The chain combines TRBV2 with TRBJ2-1; 9 positions agree with TRBD2. Trimming took 6 bases from V and 0 from J; bases not matched to a gene: 3. The CDR3 totals 15 residues. Germline loops: CDR1 SNHLY, CDR2 FYNNEI. CDR3 region: CASSVGLASYNEQFF. CDR3 DNA: TGTGCCAGCAGCGTGGGACTAGCCTCCTACAATGAGCAGTTCTTC.

This clone was seen more than once but under ten times. The chain couples TRBV9 to TRBJ1-5; TRBD1 matches 7 bases. V lost 3 bases to trimming and J lost 2 bases; unmatched junction nucleotides: 5. Germline lookup yields CDR1 SGDLS and CDR2 YYNGEE. The length of the CDR3 is 15 residues. The CDR3 region is CASSGQGRGNQPQHF. The CDR3 nucleotides read TGTGCCAGCAGCGGACAGGGAAGAGGCAATCAGCCCCAGCATTTT.

The V gene is TRBV5-6, the J gene TRBJ1-1; no clear D. CDR3 length: 15 amino acids. Per germline, CDR1 SGHDT and CDR2 YYEEEE. The V and J ends lost 3 bases and 6 bases respectively, with 18 bases between them. The CDR3 DNA follows: TGTGCCAGCAGCTCGAAACCGGGAGCCGTCTCTGAAGCTTTCTTT. As protein: CASSSKPGAVSEAFF. Full variable domain (remainder filled in from reference TRBV5-6 and TRBJ1-1): DAGVTQSPTHLIKTRGQQVTLRCSPKSGHDTVSWYQQALGQGPQFIFQYYEEEERQRGNFPDRFSGHQFPNYSSELNVNALLLGDSALYLCASSSKPGAVSEAFFGQGTRLTVV.

This chain links TRBV18 with TRBJ2-7; D is undetermined. This CDR3 spans 15 amino acids. Germline CDR1 KGHSH, CDR2 LQKENI. The V gene lost 2 bases and the J gene lost 7 bases, with 18 bases spanning the gap. This CDR3 reads CASSPVHSGNWEQYF. The CDR3 nucleotides read TGTGCCAGCTCACCAGTACACTCGGGTAACTGGGAGCAGTACTTC.

The rearrangement joins TRBV6-5 to TRBJ1-1; 7 bases align to TRBD1. Per the germline V gene, CDR1 is MNHEY and CDR2 is SVGAGI. The CDR3 covers 16 residues. Trimming at V came to 0 bases and at J to 7 bases, leaving 11 bases not matched to a gene. CDR3 loop: CASSYSIGERGLEAFF. The CDR3 coding sequence is TGTGCCAGCAGTTACTCGATCGGCGAGAGGGGGCTTGAAGCTTTCTTT.

The rearrangement joins TRBV12-3 or TRBV12-4 to TRBJ1-1; unclear D gene. The CDR3 has 12 amino acids. Trimming stripped 2 bases from V and 7 bases from J, with 8 bases between. The CDR3 DNA sequence: TGTGCCAGCAGTTTATACGGGGTTGAAGCTTTCTTT. Its translation: CASSLYGVEAFF.

The chain recombines TRBV2 with TRBJ1-2, with a tentative D call TRBD1 (5 bases). V lost 3 bases and J 6 bases, leaving 20 bases between the germline ends. CDR1 SNHLY and CDR2 FYNNEI come from the germline V gene. The length of the CDR3 is 16 residues. The DNA for the CDR3 is TGTGCCAGCAGTGAGGGAGGCAGGGAAGCCTTCGATGGCTACACCTTC. The encoded protein is CASSEGGREAFDGYTF.

Only one count was recorded for this clone. V gene TRBV19 combines with J gene TRBJ1-5; the match to TRBD1 covers 8 bases. The CDR3 is made up of 15 amino acids. Unmatched junction bases numbered 6, after V lost 6 bases and J lost 2 bases. Germline V gene sequence: CDR1 LNHDA, CDR2 SQIVND (reference sequence). The CDR3 region has the DNA TGTGCCAGTAGCCCAGGGGGCTGGGGCAATCAGCCCCAGCATTTT. Translated: CASSPGGWGNQPQHF.

CDR3 bases: TGTGCCACCAAGCTTGGAAACACCATATATTTT. It is translated as CATKLGNTIYF. This chain joins TRBV12-3 or TRBV12-4 and TRBJ1-3, with D unresolved. CDR3 length equals 11 residues. The ends were cut back, 10 bases at V and 3 bases at J, with 7 bases in the middle.

The V gene is TRBV3-1 (or the pseudogene TRBV3-2), the J gene TRBJ1-1; 10 bases are shared with TRBD1. J gave up 5 bases and V 1 base, and 4 bases lay outside the gene matches. The CDR3 loop spans 15 amino acids. Germline V gene lookup returns CDR1 LGHDT and CDR2 YNNKEL (reference sequence). The CDR3 sequence is CASSQARTGGTEAFF. The CDR3, as DNA: TGTGCCAGCAGCCAAGCAAGGACAGGGGGGACTGAAGCTTTCTTT.

The chain combines TRBV12-2 with TRBJ1-2; the table's D call of TRBD1 was not tested on the DNA. TRBV12-2 counts as a pseudogene. This CDR3 is 13 amino acids long. CDR3 loop: CASRLAEGAGYTF. In DNA, the CDR3 is TGTGCAAGTCGCCTCGCCGAGGGGGCTGGCTACACCTTC.

The V and J genes are TRBV2 and TRBJ2-1, with D possibly matching TRBD2 (5 bases). This CDR3 is built from 15 residues. Germline lookup yields CDR1 SNHLY and CDR2 FYNNEI. Trimming removed 8 bases at V and 0 bases at J, with 14 bases between. The CDR3 loop reads CASGSGKSSYNEQFF. The CDR3 DNA reads TGTGCCAGCGGGTCGGGGAAGAGCTCCTACAATGAGCAGTTCTTC.